The following is a T cell receptor (beta chain) sequence with its context. Its antigen remains unidentified. No base-level quality is on record; no much larger clone is a single base apart. TCRbeta CDR3 regions were amplified from genomic DNA using the immunoSEQ Assay, a bias-controlled multiplex PCR. The original pipeline was this. Within the assay, amplification of reference gene primers was used to estimate how many nucleated cells each sample contained. To quantify the absolute abundance of each unique TCRbeta CDR3 rearrangement, sequence reads were collapsed and filtered. For each sample, productive Simpson clonality was calculated as the square root of Simpson's diversity index over productive rearrangements. TCRdb took this table from immuneACCESS and kept in-frame rearrangements with V and J called. Such tables lack part of the clones; where checked against another copy, unresolved V genes explain under half of the gap, and the rest is unexplained. V, J and clone size were drawn from that table, and D and trimming were deduced from the DNA. In this sample the table shows over 300,000 clones, over 75% of which occur a single time. Of the sample, more than 2% is held by the ten largest clones.

These data are taken from a study of blood T cell repertoires in COVID-19 (TCRdb year 2020). Background on the whole study: The collaborator samples originated in the United States, Italy and Spain and spanned the acute and convalescent phases of COVID-19. The samples were drawn from two sources: the first 160 participants of the ongoing ImmuneRACE study, and 1,200 or so subjects contributed by 6 global collaborators. The prospective study material was composed of cDNA or gDNA derived from T cells, B-cell-depleted T cells, or PBMCs. Where available, HLA class I and class II types were taken from metadata supplied by the sample provider and were not determined by assay-based typing. The dataset comprised deeply sampled blood TCRbeta repertoires from subjects exposed to, actively infected with, or recovered from COVID-19. The sample metadata nearly always contained a de-identified subject ID, COVID-19 status, age in years and sex. A freely available public database, intended as a resource for researchers studying the immune response to SARS-CoV-2, is where the repertoires were released.

What the study reported, not specific to this receptor: The amount of clinical and demographic metadata varied by source and participant and was provided uncurated.

V has 3 bases trimmed and J has 4 bases trimmed; junction bases matching no gene number 20. The germline V gene (reference sequence) yields SGHKS for CDR1 and YYEKEE for CDR2. The CDR3, cysteine through phenylalanine, is 19 amino acids long. Only the CDR3 portion is preserved as DNA: 57 bases, with reading frame beginning at the first base. In the prospective study, participants were roughly 18 to 95 years old, resided in fewer than 25 geographic areas of the United States, and were enrolled through a virtual design. To assign participants to cohorts, the prospective study relied on clinical history that participants themselves reported in a screening survey and a study questionnaire. For ImmuneRACE Cohort 3, a participant was defined as recovered based on two consecutive negative NP/OP PCR tests, clearance by a healthcare professional, or resolution of symptoms. Mobile phlebotomists in the prospective study collected whole blood, serum and a nasopharyngeal or oropharyngeal swab from every participant. Additional blood draws and questionnaires over an approximately 2-month period could optionally be provided by prospective study participants. Prospective study blood samples were shipped either frozen or at room temperature before DNA extraction.

The chain is made from TRBV5-5 and TRBJ2-7; 9 of the junction bases match TRBD1. The sequence was collected from a man aged 30 to 39 who had recovered from COVID-19. Sequencing was done on a sample of PBMCs or T cells enriched from blood (not recorded which). CDR3 protein: CASSSDPGTGKLQNYEQYF. The bases read TGTGCCAGCAGCTCCGATCCCGGGACAGGGAAACTACAAAATTACGAGCAGTACTTC.